This T cell receptor beta chain was sequenced in a study of blood T cell repertoires in COVID-19. As for the study in general: Nucleic acid was either cDNA or gDNA, and it came from T cells, B-cell-depleted T cells, or PBMCs.

In the study's own analysis: How many nucleated cells were present was estimated from reference gene primer amplification. TCRdb keeps only in-frame clones here, not all; method: immunoSEQ multiplex PCR. The D gene and trimming were derived from the DNA, and the V and J assignments and clone size from that table. This sample has 150,000 to 200,000 clones, with roughly 82% found just once. This clone has a handful of counts. The germline V and J ends were trimmed by 8 bases and 2 bases, with 9 bases remaining between them. Germline V CDR1 and CDR2: ENHRY, SYGVKD. The CDR3 length is 13 residues. Everyone who took part was 18 to 89 years old, and they came from 24 US areas. Participants reported their clinical history, and cohort assignment relied on those reports.

The clonotype originates from a woman aged 55-70 years with acute COVID-19. V is TRBV10-3 and J is TRBJ2-2; D not certain. The sample was PBMCs or T cells enriched from blood (not recorded which). The CDR3 coding sequence is TGTGCCATCGGGCAAGCCAACACCGGGGAGCTGTTTTTT. It encodes CAIGQANTGELFF.